This entry lists 21 T cell receptor beta chains sequenced from one sample in a study of shared clonotypes between healthy human individuals. Repertoires were generated with immunoSEQ multiplex PCR, while TCRdb's copy carries only in-frame clones and drops some. The table records about 2.3 million clones, around 93% of them present only once. Sequenced material: naive CD4+ T cells from PBMCs. Subset meaning: CD45RA+ positively selected. The source of these receptors is a man between 18 and 29 years old in good health. Some clones in this sample may be carry-over from other donors' samples.

This clone appeared once. V and J are TRBV9 and TRBJ2-7, with D unresolved. V lost 4 bases and J 8 bases, leaving 19 bases between the germline ends. This CDR3 contains 14 residues. Germline V gives CDR1 SGDLS, CDR2 YYNGEE. The CDR3 protein is CASSPEVSVRQQYF. For the CDR3, the DNA is TGTGCCAGCAGCCCCGAGGTCAGCGTCAGACAGCAGTACTTC. Filled out from reference TRBV9 and TRBJ2-7, the complete variable domain reads DSGVTQTPKHLITATGQRVTLRCSPRSGDLSVYWYQQSLDQGLQFLIQYYNGEERAKGNILERFSAQQFPDLHSELNLSSLELGDSALYFCASSPEVSVRQQYFGPGTRLTVT.

This chain links TRBV6-6 with TRBJ1-2; no firm D call. The CDR3 consists of 12 residues. CDR1 is MNHNY, CDR2 SVGAGI, per germline (reference sequence). V was shortened by 4 bases and J by 4 bases, with 7 bases between the two germline ends. The DNA for the CDR3 is TGTGCCAGCAGTTCGGCCGTCTATGGCTACACCTTC. Its translation is CASSSAVYGYTF.

As concerns this clone: Other DNA sequences in this specimen translate into the identical CDR3. This chain joins TRBV5-1 and TRBJ2-7; 11 nucleotides align to TRBD2. With 4 bases clipped from V and 2 bases from J, the junction kept 5 bases outside the gene matches. CDR3 length equals 15 residues. Germline assignment: CDR1 SGHRS and CDR2 YFSETQ. CDR3: CASSSGTSGPYEQYF. In DNA, the CDR3 is TGCGCCAGCAGCAGCGGGACTAGCGGTCCCTACGAGCAGTACTTC.

This chain joins TRBV18 and TRBJ2-5, with a tentative D call TRBD2 (6 bases). Germline values: CDR1 KGHSH, CDR2 LQKENI. The CDR3 spans 14 residues. V was clipped by 3 bases and J by 4 bases, with 12 bases between them. The CDR3 is CASSPQKGGETQYF. DNA of the CDR3: TGTGCCAGCTCACCGCAGAAGGGAGGAGAGACCCAGTACTTC.

This chain uses TRBV28 with TRBJ1-5; D is unresolved. This CDR3 comprises 13 residues. CDR1 and CDR2 from the germline V gene are MDHEN and SYDVKM. Trimming left V 9 bases short and J 0 bases short, with 9 bases between. This CDR3 reads CASNSFSNQPQHF. The CDR3 bases are TGTGCCAGTAACAGTTTTAGCAATCAGCCCCAGCATTTT.

This clone was seen only once. J is TRBJ2-7 and V is TRBV10-2; 11 bases are a match to TRBD2. With V trimmed by 5 bases and J by 5 bases, 5 bases remained unmatched. CDR1 is WSHSY and CDR2 is SAAADI in the germline V gene. The CDR3 is made up of 14 amino acids. CDR3 DNA sequence: TGCGCCAGCAGTACTAGCGGGAGTTCCCACGAGCAGTACTTC. Encoded protein: CASSTSGSSHEQYF.

This clone was counted once. The J gene is TRBJ2-1, the V gene TRBV19, with 9 bases lining up with TRBD2. The junction had 12 bases not matched to a gene; V was cut back by 6 bases and J by 9 bases. Germline lookup yields CDR1 LNHDA and CDR2 SQIVND (reference sequence). The CDR3 totals 15 residues. CDR3 region: CASRSTSGRRSEQFF. The CDR3 region has the DNA TGTGCCAGTAGGAGCACGAGCGGGAGGAGGTCTGAGCAGTTCTTC. The complete variable domain, with remaining parts taken from reference TRBV19 and TRBJ2-1, reads DGGITQSPKYLFRKEGQNVTLSCEQNLNHDAMYWYRQDPGQGLRLIYYSQIVNDFQKGDIAEGYSVSREKKESFPLTVTSAQKNPTAFYLCASRSTSGRRSEQFFGPGTRLTVL.

This chain uses TRBV5-1 with TRBJ1-2; D is perhaps TRBD1 (5 bases). The CDR3 extends over 13 amino acids. CDR1 is SGHRS and CDR2 is YFSETQ in the germline V gene. Deletions cut 4 bases from V and 5 bases from J, with 12 bases between. CDR3 DNA sequence: TGCGCCAGCAGCAACCAGGGCTCTTATGGCTACACCTTC. Protein: CASSNQGSYGYTF.

V gene TRBV7-8 combines with J gene TRBJ2-1; D is undetermined. CDR3 size: 15 residues. Germline V lookup: CDR1 SGHVS, CDR2 FQNEAQ. Trimming stripped 3 bases from V and 2 bases from J, with 11 bases between. CDR3 coding DNA: TGTGCCAGCAGCTTCGGCGAACCGACCTACAATGAGCAGTTCTTC. Translated, it gives CASSFGEPTYNEQFF.

The rearrangement links TRBV7-9 to TRBJ1-1; tentative D call: TRBD1 (6 bases). The CDR3 contains 17 residues. Germline CDR1 and CDR2: SEHNR and FQNEAQ (reference sequence). V lost 4 bases, J lost 1 base, and 19 bases lay in between. CDR3 sequence: CASSSPLGQPKNTEAFF. The CDR3, as DNA: TGTGCCAGCAGCTCGCCCCTTGGACAGCCTAAGAACACTGAAGCTTTCTTT.

This clone was recorded only once. The genes are TRBV18 and TRBJ2-7; tentative D call: TRBD2 (6 bases). The CDR3 has 14 residues. The germline V gene has CDR1 KGHSH and CDR2 LQKENI. V shed 3 bases and J shed 2 bases, with 11 bases lying between them. This CDR3 is CASSPLGGAYEQYF. CDR3 coding DNA: TGTGCCAGCTCACCCCTCGGAGGGGCCTACGAGCAGTACTTC.

J is TRBJ2-1 and V is TRBV6-1, with no clear D. Trimming cost V 1 base and J 0 bases, with 4 bases left between them. CDR3 length: 14 amino acids. Germline CDR1 reads MNHNS; CDR2 reads SASEGT. The CDR3 DNA reads TGTGCCAGCAGTGAAGTTCCCTCCTACAATGAGCAGTTCTTC. Its protein is CASSEVPSYNEQFF.

This chain joins TRBV28 and TRBJ2-2, with D maybe TRBD2 (7 bases). The germline V gene has CDR1 MDHEN and CDR2 SYDVKM. Trimming removed 11 bases from V and 5 bases from J, with 18 bases in between. CDR3 length equals 14 residues. CDR3 sequence: CAAHRGAGTGELFF. CDR3 coding DNA: TGTGCCGCCCACCGGGGGGCCGGTACCGGGGAGCTGTTTTTT.

The V gene is TRBV2, the J gene TRBJ2-3; 11 nucleotides line up with TRBD2. The CDR3 totals 15 residues. Per germline, CDR1 SNHLY and CDR2 FYNNEI. J lost 4 bases, V lost 1 base, and 1 base had no gene match. CDR3 residues: CASSEELAGADTQYF. CDR3 nucleotide sequence: TGTGCCAGCAGTGAAGAACTAGCGGGGGCAGATACGCAGTATTTT.

The CDR3: CASADIANQPQHF. In DNA, the CDR3 is TGTGCCAGCGCCGACATCGCCAATCAGCCCCAGCATTTT. The rearrangement links TRBV6-5 to TRBJ1-5; D call uncertain. The germline V gene encodes CDR1 MNHEY and CDR2 SVGAGI. This CDR3 has 13 residues. Trimming took off 8 bases at V and 3 bases at J, with 11 bases between the two ends.

V is TRBV4-1 and J is TRBJ2-1; D is uncertain. V lost 0 bases to trimming and J lost 3 bases, with 12 bases between them. Germline CDR1 reads MGHRA; CDR2 reads YSYEKL. The CDR3 contains 16 residues. Written as DNA, the CDR3 is TGCGCCAGCAGCCAAGATAGTGGGAACTTCTACAATGAGCAGTTCTTC. It codes for CASSQDSGNFYNEQFF.

This chain links TRBV19 with TRBJ2-3; D possibly matches TRBD1 or TRBD2 (6 bases each). Germline CDR1 LNHDA, CDR2 SQIVND (reference sequence). Trimming left V 5 bases short and J 2 bases short, with 14 bases between. This CDR3 contains 15 residues. CDR3 sequence reads: CASSVGGSNTDTQYF. CDR3 nucleotide sequence: TGTGCCAGTAGTGTCGGGGGCTCAAACACAGATACGCAGTATTTT.

This chain joins TRBV5-6 and TRBJ2-7; the match to TRBD1 covers 7 bases. Germline V gene lookup returns CDR1 SGHDT and CDR2 YYEEEE. J was trimmed by 1 base and V by 3 bases; bases with no gene match: 4. This CDR3 contains 14 residues. The chain's CDR3 is CASSSRRGSYEQYF. As DNA, the CDR3 is TGTGCCAGCAGCTCCCGCAGGGGGTCCTACGAGCAGTACTTC.

The chain couples TRBV28 to TRBJ1-2, with a possible D match to TRBD1 (5 bases). The ends were cut back, 1 base at V and 8 bases at J, with 17 bases in the middle. CDR1 and CDR2 (germline): MDHEN, SYDVKM. The CDR3 runs to 15 residues. The CDR3 loop reads CASSLLSVGARGYTF. The CDR3 nucleotides are TGTGCCAGCAGTTTATTGTCTGTAGGGGCTCGGGGCTACACCTTC.

Comments on this clone: Other nucleotide sequences from this sample produce the same CDR3. The V and J genes are TRBV5-1 and TRBJ1-3; 7 positions match TRBD1. The CDR3 length is 15 residues. CDR1 SGHRS and CDR2 YFSETQ come from the germline V gene. After removal of 2 bases from V and 2 bases from J, the junction contained 4 bases not matched to a gene. The DNA for the CDR3 is TGCGCCAGCAGCTTAGAGGGGGCGGCTGGAAACACCATATATTTT. Translating it yields CASSLEGAAGNTIYF. Drawing the rest from reference TRBV5-1 and TRBJ1-3, the complete variable domain is KAGVTQTPRYLIKTRGQQVTLSCSPISGHRSVSWYQQTPGQGLQFLFEYFSETQRNKGNFPGRFSGRQFSNSRSEMNVSTLELGDSALYLCASSLEGAAGNTIYFGEGSWLTVV.

In regard to this clone: Other DNA sequences within the sample encode an identical CDR3. The V call is TRBV7-2, the J call TRBJ1-1; D call uncertain. The V end was cut by 5 bases, the J end by 0 bases, with 10 bases between. Germline lookup yields CDR1 SGHTA and CDR2 FQGNSA. This CDR3 has 14 amino acids. CDR3 sequence: CASSRGTVNTEAFF. CDR3 nucleotides: TGTGCCAGCAGCCGAGGCACGGTGAACACTGAAGCTTTCTTT.